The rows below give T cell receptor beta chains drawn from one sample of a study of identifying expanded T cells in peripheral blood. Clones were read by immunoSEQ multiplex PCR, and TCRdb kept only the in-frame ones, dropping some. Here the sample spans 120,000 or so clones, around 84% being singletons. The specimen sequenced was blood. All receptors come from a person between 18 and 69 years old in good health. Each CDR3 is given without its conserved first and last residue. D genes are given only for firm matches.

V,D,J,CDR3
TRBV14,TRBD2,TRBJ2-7,ASSEERPQVAGEYEQY
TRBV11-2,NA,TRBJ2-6,ASSQTGWGANVLT
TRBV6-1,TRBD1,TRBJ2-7,ASSDTDRGSYEQY
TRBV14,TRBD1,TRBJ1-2,ASSQAGTGGLGYT
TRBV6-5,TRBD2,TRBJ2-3,ASTPTGGRTDTQY
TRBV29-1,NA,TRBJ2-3,SVDILGGVAVTQY
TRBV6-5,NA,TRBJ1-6,ASSSQRNSPLH
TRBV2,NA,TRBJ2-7,ASSVAGRYYEQY
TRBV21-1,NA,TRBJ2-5,ASSTLKRGQGQETQY
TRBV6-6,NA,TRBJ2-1,ASSYAKHDEQF
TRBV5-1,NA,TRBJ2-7,ASSLQGPYEQY
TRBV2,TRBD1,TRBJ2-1,ASTSGQGRDEQF
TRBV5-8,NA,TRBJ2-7,ASSFGYEQY
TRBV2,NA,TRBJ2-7,ASIPRTDSYEQY
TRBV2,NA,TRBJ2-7,ASKWGLLPEQY
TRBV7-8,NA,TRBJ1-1,ASSLNTNTEAF
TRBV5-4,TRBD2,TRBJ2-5,ASSRGTGTSGGWETQY
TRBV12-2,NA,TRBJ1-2,ASRLGSWRVRGGYT
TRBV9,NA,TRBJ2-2,ASSVDPGVVGGELF
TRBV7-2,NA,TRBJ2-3,ASSPFTDTQY
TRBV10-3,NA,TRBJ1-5,AISATGSNQPQH
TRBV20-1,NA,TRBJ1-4,SATLQEKLF
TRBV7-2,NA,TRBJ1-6,ASSLFQGFGNSPLH
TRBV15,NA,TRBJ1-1,ATSRDLGSYSEAF
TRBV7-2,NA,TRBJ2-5,ASSPGYLQETQY
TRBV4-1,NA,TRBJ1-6,ASSPSSYNSPLH
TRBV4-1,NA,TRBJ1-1,ASSRLGPVEEAF
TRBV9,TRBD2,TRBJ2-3,ASSVSGAEADTQY
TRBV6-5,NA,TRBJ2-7,ASNEQDSDIYEQY
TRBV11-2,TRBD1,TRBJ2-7,ASSLDGTGVFYEQY
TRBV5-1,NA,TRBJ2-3,ASSLTGYRTDTQY
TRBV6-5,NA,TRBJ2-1,ASRAGQRYNEQF
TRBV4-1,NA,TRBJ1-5,ASSHRVGDNQPQH
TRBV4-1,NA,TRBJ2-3,ASSQVLVGTDTQY
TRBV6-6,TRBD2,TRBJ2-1,ASRGGGAYNEQF
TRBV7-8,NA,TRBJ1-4,ASSLVGGALNEKLF
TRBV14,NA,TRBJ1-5,ASSSGWGGNQPQH
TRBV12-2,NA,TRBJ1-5,ASRLVRGSNQPQH
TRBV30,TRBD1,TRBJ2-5,AWSVLGGAGGQETQY
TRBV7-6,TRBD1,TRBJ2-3,ASSALTGAETDTQY
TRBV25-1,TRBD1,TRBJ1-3,ASSEPGDRGVYTIY
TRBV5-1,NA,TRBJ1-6,ASSSGRLPLH
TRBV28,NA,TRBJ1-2,ASSVSHPDFGYGYT
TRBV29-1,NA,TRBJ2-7,SVRRQGLYEQY
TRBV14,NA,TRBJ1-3,ASSQETRAATIY
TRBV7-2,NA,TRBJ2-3,ASSFRLTDTQY
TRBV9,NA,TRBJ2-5,ASSVRAPQDFQETQY
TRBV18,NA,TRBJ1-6,ASSYRADDSPLH
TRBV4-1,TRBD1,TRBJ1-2,ASSPWGQGYGYT
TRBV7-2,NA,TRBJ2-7,ASRHRDQSYEQY
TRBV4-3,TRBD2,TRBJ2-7,ASSQQPSGGWGEQY
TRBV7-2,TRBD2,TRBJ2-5,ASSLRGGYQETQY
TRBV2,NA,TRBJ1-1,ASTQGPISEAF
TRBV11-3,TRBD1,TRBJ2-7,ASSTRDRDHEQY
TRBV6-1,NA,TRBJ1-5,ASSERVGNQPQH
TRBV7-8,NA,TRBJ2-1,ASSSDNSASYNEQF
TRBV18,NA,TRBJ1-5,ASSPQPTGRSTSNQPQH
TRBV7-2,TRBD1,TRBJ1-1,ASSPQGGTEAF
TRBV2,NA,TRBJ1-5,ASRIQGLGSNQPQH